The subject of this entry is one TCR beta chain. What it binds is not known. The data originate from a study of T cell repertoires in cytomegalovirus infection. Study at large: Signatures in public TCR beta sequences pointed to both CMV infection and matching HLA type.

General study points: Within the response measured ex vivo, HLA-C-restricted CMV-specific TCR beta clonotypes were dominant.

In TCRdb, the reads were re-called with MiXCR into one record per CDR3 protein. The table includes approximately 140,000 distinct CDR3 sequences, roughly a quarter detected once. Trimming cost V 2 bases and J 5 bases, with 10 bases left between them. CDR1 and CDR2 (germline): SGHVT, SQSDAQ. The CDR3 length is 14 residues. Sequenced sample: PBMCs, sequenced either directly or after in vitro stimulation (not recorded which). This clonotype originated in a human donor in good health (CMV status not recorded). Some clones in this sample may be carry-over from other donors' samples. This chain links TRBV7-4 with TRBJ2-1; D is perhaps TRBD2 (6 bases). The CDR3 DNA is TGTGCCAGCAGCTTATCGCTAGCGAACAATGAGCAGTTCTTC. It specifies CASSLSLANNEQFF.